This TCR beta chain came from a study of T cells in Graves' hyperthyroidism and ophthalmopathy. As for the study in general: Peripheral blood specimens were obtained at initial diagnosis, prior to any treatment. Study-wide points: It was a median about 6.5 months before onset that the model predicted ophthalmopathy.

Amplification of TCR beta CDR3 regions used RNA as the template. Initially, a first-round RT-PCR of the TCR CDR3 employed the HTBI primer set. TCRdb re-derived calls from the multiplex PCR reads in MiXCR, one entry per CDR3 protein. The data show a few hundred thousand distinct CDR3 sequences, with approximately 19% seen just once and under 45% held by the top ten. This clonotype was seen many times. Its target is not known. Sequence at one end of the junction differs from germline and may be a read error. This CDR3 spans 13 amino acids. The germline CDR1 and CDR2 sequences are GTSNPN and SVGIG (reference sequence).

The source is a man aged 50 or older with Graves' ophthalmopathy. Sequencing used blood. This chain joins TRBV30 and TRBJ2-1; 11 bases map to TRBD2. The CDR3 protein is CAGSGGTSGGQFF. DNA of the CDR3: TGTGCCGGGAGCGGTGGGACTAGCGGTGGGCAGTTCTTC.